This entry is about one TCR beta chain. Seattle enrolled patients during active infection and tracked them longitudinally. This record belongs to a study of blood T cell repertoires in COVID-19. Study details: COVID-19 samples, acute and convalescent, were from the United States, Italy and Spain.

The CDR3 sequence is 14 residues long. The germline gives CDR1 LGHDT, CDR2 YNNKEL (reference sequence). Trimming cost V 6 bases and J 7 bases; bases outside gene matches: 9. Clones were sequenced by immunoSEQ multiplex PCR, and TCRdb holds only the in-frame ones, with some missing. This sample yields approximately 60,000 clones, of which around 80% are seen a single time; 13% to 15% belongs to the top ten. Material for sequencing was peripheral blood. The chain employs TRBV3-1 (or the pseudogene TRBV3-2) and TRBJ2-1; TRBD2 aligns across 7 bases. The clonotype comes from a man aged 55 to 70 with COVID-19, enrolled during active disease. The CDR3, as DNA: TGTGCCAGCAGATGGGCGGGAGTGGGGAATGAGCAGTTCTTC. Translation: CASRWAGVGNEQFF.